A single sample gave rise to the 27 T cell receptor beta chains below, sequenced in a study of blood T cell repertoires in COVID-19. The assay was immunoSEQ multiplex PCR, and TCRdb's table has in-frame clones only and misses some. The sample lists approximately 180,000 clones; roughly four fifths were seen once. The sequenced sample was peripheral blood. These receptors were taken from a woman of 80 years or more with COVID-19, enrolled during active disease.

The chain combines TRBV6-5 with TRBJ1-1; D is possibly TRBD1 (6 bases). V lost 0 bases to trimming and J lost 3 bases, with 8 bases between them. Germline V gives CDR1 MNHEY, CDR2 SVGAGI. This CDR3 contains 14 residues. The DNA of the CDR3 is TGTGCCAGCAGTTACTCAGGGGGTGACACTGAAGCTTTCTTT. Protein product: CASSYSGGDTEAFF.

This clone was seen only once. V usage is TRBV19 and J usage is TRBJ1-2; unclear D gene. Trimming stripped 6 bases from V and 4 bases from J, with 18 bases between. This CDR3 has 15 amino acids. CDR1 and CDR2 (germline): LNHDA, SQIVND (reference sequence). CDR3 sequence reads: CASRSEGVSGYGYTF. The CDR3 DNA reads as TGTGCCAGTAGAAGTGAGGGAGTTTCGGGCTATGGCTACACCTTC.

The chain links TRBV18 to TRBJ1-2, with 8 bases lining up with TRBD1. The CDR3 is 19 amino acids. Looked up from germline, CDR1 is KGHSH and CDR2 is LQKENI. Trimming removed 3 bases from V and 3 bases from J; junction bases left unmatched: 18. For the CDR3, the DNA is TGTGCCAGCTCACCCTCCTCTACCGGGACAGGCTTCTCGGACTATGGCTACACCTTC. This gives the protein CASSPSSTGTGFSDYGYTF.

The chain couples TRBV28 to TRBJ2-2; D gene ambiguous. The CDR3 is 15 amino acids. In germline, CDR1 is MDHEN, CDR2 SYDVKM. V was trimmed by 5 bases and J by 0 bases, leaving 10 bases between them. The CDR3 DNA is TGTGCCAGCAGTCCCACATCAACGAACACCGGGGAGCTGTTTTTT. Amino acids: CASSPTSTNTGELFF.

The chain links TRBV2 to TRBJ2-5, with D hard to call. Trimming took 2 bases from V and 2 from J, leaving 9 bases between them. The CDR3 runs 14 residues. Germline CDR1 reads SNHLY; CDR2 reads FYNNEI. The CDR3 reads CASSELSAQETQYF. The CDR3 DNA reads as TGTGCCAGCAGTGAACTTTCCGCGCAAGAGACCCAGTACTTC.

V is TRBV4-1 and J is TRBJ2-2; TRBD2 might be the D (7 bases). Germline lookup yields CDR1 MGHRA and CDR2 YSYEKL. V shed 4 bases and J shed 4 bases, with 16 bases lying between them. The CDR3 runs 16 residues. The CDR3 reads CASSPREGGPTGELFF. CDR3 DNA: TGCGCCAGCAGCCCCAGGGAGGGGGGGCCCACCGGGGAGCTGTTTTTT.

A word on this clone: This CDR3 is also generated by other DNA sequences in the sample. V usage is TRBV19 and J usage is TRBJ2-3; D gene unclear. V lost 2 bases and J lost 1, with 4 bases in between. The CDR3 loop spans 13 amino acids. Looked up from germline, CDR1 is LNHDA and CDR2 is SQIVND (reference sequence). Here the CDR3 DNA reads TGTGCCAGTAGTATAACGGGCACAGATACGCAGTATTTT. Its protein product is CASSITGTDTQYF.

V gene TRBV27 combines with J gene TRBJ1-5; 9 bases map to TRBD1. From germline, CDR1 is MNHEY and CDR2 SMNVEV (reference sequence). This CDR3 contains 15 residues. After removal of 5 bases from V and 3 bases from J, the junction contained 5 bases not matched to a gene. The CDR3 nucleotides are TGTGCCAGCAGTCCTCGGACAGGGGCCAATCAGCCCCAGCATTTT. Its translation: CASSPRTGANQPQHF.

This chain connects TRBV10-3 to TRBJ2-5; D is possibly TRBD2 (5 bases). The germline V gene has CDR1 ENHRY and CDR2 SYGVKD. The CDR3 loop spans 15 amino acids. The V and J ends lost 6 bases and 1 base respectively, with 15 bases between them. The CDR3 sequence is CAISGRAESQETQYF. The DNA for the CDR3 is TGTGCCATCAGCGGAAGAGCGGAGAGCCAAGAGACCCAGTACTTC.

By proportion, this clone is medium-sized. The chain recombines TRBV2 with TRBJ1-2; TRBD1 might be the D (5 bases). Germline CDR1 is SNHLY and CDR2 is FYNNEI. The CDR3 is 14 residues long. Trimming cost V 4 bases and J 8 bases, with 17 bases left between them. The CDR3 region is CASSAEGRAGGYTF. CDR3 DNA: TGTGCCAGCAGTGCCGAAGGCAGGGCAGGGGGCTACACCTTC.

J is TRBJ2-5 and V is TRBV28, with 7 bases matching TRBD1. Looked up from germline, CDR1 is MDHEN and CDR2 is SYDVKM. V trimming: 11 bases; J trimming: 1 base; junction bases outside the gene matches: 7. The CDR3 covers 13 residues. The CDR3 DNA reads as TGTGCCGGCGCCAGGGGGATCCAAGAGACCCAGTACTTC. Protein: CAGARGIQETQYF.

The table lists this clone with a few counts. V usage is TRBV9 and J usage is TRBJ1-6; 8 bases match TRBD1. J lost 7 bases, V lost 1 base, and 1 base had no gene match. CDR1 and CDR2 (germline): SGDLS, YYNGEE. CDR3 length: 14 amino acids. CDR3: CASSVRQGNSPLHF. The CDR3 DNA sequence: TGTGCCAGCAGCGTAAGACAGGGGAATTCACCCCTCCACTTT.

For the CDR3, the DNA is TGTGCCAGCAGCGCCAAAATAGGGGGCGGGACAGGTCTCACAGATACGCAGTATTTT. It translates to CASSAKIGGGTGLTDTQYF. The rearrangement links TRBV9 to TRBJ2-3; 8 bases match TRBD1. From germline, CDR1 is SGDLS and CDR2 YYNGEE. The length of the CDR3 is 19 residues. V dropped 3 bases and J dropped 2; count of bases not matched to a gene: 17.

This clone was counted only a few times. CDR3 bases: TGTGCCAGCAGCTTAGATCCCCAGGGAGGCAATTCACCCCTCCACTTT. Protein: CASSLDPQGGNSPLHF. This chain uses TRBV7-6 with TRBJ1-6, with D maybe TRBD1 (5 bases). This CDR3 has 16 residues. The V end was cut by 1 base, the J end by 7 bases, with 14 bases between. Germline lookup yields CDR1 SGHVS and CDR2 FNYEAQ.

Turning to this clone: Other DNA variants within this sample encode the same CDR3. This chain joins TRBV19 and TRBJ1-1; possible D gene TRBD1, 5 bases. Germline CDR1 and CDR2: LNHDA and SQIVND (reference sequence). V was trimmed by 3 bases and J by 4 bases, leaving 9 bases between them. The CDR3 runs to 13 residues. As DNA, the CDR3 is TGTGCCAGTAGTATTCGCGGGGGCACTGAAGCTTTCTTT. It translates to CASSIRGGTEAFF. The whole variable domain, filled in from reference TRBV19 and TRBJ1-1, reads DGGITQSPKYLFRKEGQNVTLSCEQNLNHDAMYWYRQDPGQGLRLIYYSQIVNDFQKGDIAEGYSVSREKKESFPLTVTSAQKNPTAFYLCASSIRGGTEAFFGQGTRLTVV.

The V call is TRBV4-1, the J call TRBJ2-1; 7 bases map to TRBD2. Germline CDR1 and CDR2: MGHRA and YSYEKL. Germline trimming cut 4 bases from V and 12 bases from J; bases unmatched to any gene: 12. The CDR3 runs to 14 residues. CDR3 amino acids: CASSPLGSGSGQFF. The CDR3 nucleotides read TGCGCCAGCAGCCCGCTAGGTAGCGGGTCGGGGCAGTTCTTC.

The CDR3 coding sequence is TGTGCCAGCAAAGGGGACAGGCATGAAAAACTGTTTTTT. Its translation: CASKGDRHEKLFF. The J gene is TRBJ1-4, the V gene TRBV28; 8 bases are a match to TRBD1. The CDR3 runs 13 residues. Germline CDR1 and CDR2: MDHEN and SYDVKM. V shed 7 bases, J shed 6 bases, and the junction held 4 bases outside the gene matches.

The chain is built from TRBV19 and TRBJ1-6; D is perhaps TRBD1 (5 bases). Germline V gives CDR1 LNHDA, CDR2 SQIVND (reference sequence). CDR3 length equals 13 residues. Trimming cost V 6 bases and J 7 bases, with 10 bases left between them. The CDR3 is CASRRQTNSPLHF. The CDR3 coding sequence is TGTGCCAGTAGGCGACAGACCAATTCACCCCTCCACTTT.

The rearrangement links TRBV21-1 to TRBJ2-1; the table's TRBD2 call for D was not verified on the DNA. TRBV21-1 is listed as a pseudogene. CDR3 size: 16 residues. The CDR3 loop reads CASSKARGAPDNEQFF. CDR3 sequence (DNA): TGTGCCAGCAGCAAAGCGCGGGGGGCCCCCGACAATGAGCAGTTCTTC.

The chain links TRBV5-5 to TRBJ1-1; a possible D gene is TRBD1 (5 bases). This CDR3 is built from 14 residues. The germline gives CDR1 SGHKS, CDR2 YYEKEE (reference sequence). Between the trimmed V and J ends, which lost 4 bases and 2 bases, there was a span of 12 bases. The CDR3 loop is CASSPGTLNTEAFF. The DNA of the CDR3 is TGTGCCAGCAGCCCCGGGACTCTTAACACTGAAGCTTTCTTT.

This clone has only one observation. This chain joins TRBV6-5 and TRBJ2-3; TRBD2 aligns across 8 bases. The CDR3 totals 15 residues. V was pared by 2 bases and J by 6 bases, with 7 bases of the junction left unmatched. Germline V gene data show CDR1 as MNHEY and CDR2 as SVGAGI. The CDR3 here is CASSYLGGGRDTQYF. As DNA, the CDR3 is TGTGCCAGCAGTTACCTCGGGGGGGGAAGGGATACGCAGTATTTT.

The chain uses TRBV10-3 and TRBJ2-3, with 10 nucleotides matching TRBD2. The CDR3 spans 15 residues. Trimming cost V 4 bases and J 5 bases; bases outside gene matches: 6. Per the germline V gene, CDR1 is ENHRY and CDR2 is SYGVKD. The CDR3 reads CAISGTAGGQDTQYF. CDR3 DNA sequence: TGTGCCATCAGTGGAACAGCGGGGGGGCAAGATACGCAGTATTTT.

The V and J genes are TRBV6-5 and TRBJ2-7; TRBD2 matches at 8 bases. With V trimmed by 8 bases and J by 0 bases, 3 bases remained unmatched. The CDR3 is made up of 13 amino acids. Per the germline V gene, CDR1 is MNHEY and CDR2 is SVGAGI. As DNA, the CDR3 is TGTGCCAGCTGCGGGGGGAACTCCTACGAGCAGTACTTC. This sequence encodes CASCGGNSYEQYF.

This clone was picked up many times. The chain recombines TRBV11-1 with TRBJ2-7; 11 bases match TRBD2. Per the germline V gene, CDR1 is SGHAT and CDR2 is FQDESV (reference sequence). The CDR3 is made up of 15 amino acids. The junction had 4 bases not matched to a gene; V was cut back by 3 bases and J by 3 bases. CDR3 coding DNA: TGTGCCAGCAGCTTCAGTACTAGCGGGAGCTACGAGCAGTACTTC. Its translation is CASSFSTSGSYEQYF.

This clone was seen only a few times. CDR3 amino acids: CAISRQKTEAFF. The CDR3 coding sequence is TGTGCCATCAGCCGACAGAAGACTGAAGCTTTCTTT. V usage is TRBV10-3 and J usage is TRBJ1-1, with D tentatively TRBD1 (5 bases). Trimming removed 6 bases from V and 5 bases from J, with 10 bases in between. Germline CDR1 ENHRY, CDR2 SYGVKD. The CDR3 length is 12 residues.

The rearrangement joins TRBV5-1 to TRBJ1-1, with TRBD1 as a possible D gene (6 bases). From germline, CDR1 is SGHRS and CDR2 YFSETQ. The CDR3 has 12 residues. V was cut by 4 bases and J by 7 bases, with 11 bases left in between. The CDR3 loop is CASSRAGVEAFF. CDR3 nucleotide sequence: TGCGCCAGCAGCCGGGCAGGGGTTGAAGCTTTCTTT.

This chain uses TRBV7-3 with TRBJ2-3; the match to TRBD2 covers 11 bases. Per germline, CDR1 SGHTA and CDR2 FQGTGA. The CDR3 spans 15 residues. Trimming took 3 bases from V and 4 from J; bases not matched to a gene: 3. The DNA of the CDR3 is TGTGCCAGCAGCTTGACTAGCGGGGAATCAGATACGCAGTATTTT. Translated, it gives CASSLTSGESDTQYF.